This T cell receptor (beta chain) came from a study of blood T cell repertoires in COVID-19. The authors' processing: Using reference gene primer amplification, nucleated cell counts were estimated. Assay: immunoSEQ multiplex PCR; the TCRdb copy retains only in-frame clones and omits some. The DNA gave D and trimming, while V, J and clone size come from that table. The repertoire holds 150,000 to 200,000 clones, with about 80% as singletons. The CDR3 totals 15 residues. Germline V gives CDR1 KGHSH, CDR2 LQKENI. V was cut by 2 bases and J by 7 bases, with 17 bases left in between. Sequenced: peripheral blood. The origin of this receptor is a human donor in a cohort sampled during active COVID-19. The rearrangement links TRBV18 to TRBJ1-2; TRBD1 is a possible D gene (5 bases). The DNA of the CDR3 is TGTGCCAGCTCACCAAAGACAGAGAGTTCGTCTGGCTACACCTTC. This sequence encodes CASSPKTESSSGYTF.